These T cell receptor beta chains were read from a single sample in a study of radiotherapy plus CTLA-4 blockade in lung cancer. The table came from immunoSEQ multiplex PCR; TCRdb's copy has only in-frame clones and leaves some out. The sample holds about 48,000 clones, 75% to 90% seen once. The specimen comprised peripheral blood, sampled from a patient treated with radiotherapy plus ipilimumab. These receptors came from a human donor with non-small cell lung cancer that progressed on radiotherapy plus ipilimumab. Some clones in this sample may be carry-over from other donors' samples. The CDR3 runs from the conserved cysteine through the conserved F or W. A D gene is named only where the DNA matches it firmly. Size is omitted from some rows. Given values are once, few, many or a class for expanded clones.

TGTGCCAGCAGCGTAGTTAGCGGTGGTGATACGCAGTATTTT	CASSVVSGGDTQYF	.	TRBV9	TRBJ2-3	few
TGCGCCAGCAGCTGGCTAGCGGGCCCATCCTACAATGAGCAGTTCTTC	CASSWLAGPSYNEQFF	TRBD2	TRBV5-1	TRBJ2-1	.
TGTGCCAGCAGCGTAGGTCAGATGAACACTGAAGCTTTCTTT	CASSVGQMNTEAFF	.	TRBV9	TRBJ1-1	few
TGCGCCAGCAGCTTTTCCGGGACAGAGTATGGCTACACCTTC	CASSFSGTEYGYTF	TRBD1	TRBV5-1	TRBJ1-2	few
TGCGCCAGCAGCTTACCTAGCGGGAATACCTACGAGCAGTACTTC	CASSLPSGNTYEQYF	TRBD2	TRBV5-1	TRBJ2-7	.
TGTGCCAGCAGCTTAGTAGGACTAGCATACGAGCAGTACTTC	CASSLVGLAYEQYF	TRBD2	TRBV7-9	TRBJ2-7	once
TGTGCCAGCAGCTTAACCAGTGGGCCAAATGAGCAGTTCTTC	CASSLTSGPNEQFF	.	TRBV7-3	TRBJ2-1	.
TGCGCCAGCAGCTCTCCCTTGGCGGGACTCACCGGGGAGCTGTTTTTT	CASSSPLAGLTGELFF	.	TRBV5-1	TRBJ2-2	.
TGTGCCAGTAGTATCAGGGGGCAAGGGTACGAGCAGTACTTC	CASSIRGQGYEQYF	TRBD1	TRBV19	TRBJ2-7	.
TGCAGCTTTTATCGCACTGGTGAGCAGTACTTC	CSFYRTGEQYF	.	TRBV29-1	TRBJ2-7	.
TGTGCCAGCAGCCCCGGGGGGGCGGGACAAGAGACCCAGTACTTC	CASSPGGAGQETQYF	TRBD2	TRBV5-4	TRBJ2-5	.
TGTGCCAGCAGCGGAGGACAGACTTCTGGGGCCAACGTCCTGACTTTC	CASSGGQTSGANVLTF	.	TRBV9	TRBJ2-6	.
TGCGCCAGCAGCTTGGGGTTCGGGGTCACCGGGGAGCTGTTTTTT	CASSLGFGVTGELFF	.	TRBV5-1	TRBJ2-2	.
TGTGCCAGCAGCCGAGGTAGCGGCCGACCCGGGACCCACTCAAAGAGCTATGGCTACACCTTC	CASSRGSGRPGTHSKSYGYTF	.	TRBV7-8	TRBJ1-2	once
TGCGCCAGCAGCTCCCGGAGGGACGGAGCCAGAAATGAGCAGTTCTTC	CASSSRRDGARNEQFF	.	TRBV5-1	TRBJ2-1	.
TGTGCCAGCTCAATAAACAGGGCCCAACAAGAGACCCAGTACTTC	CASSINRAQQETQYF	.	TRBV18	TRBJ2-5	.
TGTGCCAGCAGTGGCGGACAAAACACCGGGGAGCTGTTTTTT	CASSGGQNTGELFF	.	TRBV6-4	TRBJ2-2	few
TGTGCCAGCAGCTCGGCGGGGGACGCGGGGACCGGGGAGCTGTTTTTT	CASSSAGDAGTGELFF	TRBD2	TRBV7-3	TRBJ2-2	.
TGTGCCAGCAGTGAAAAAAGCCCCCACAATGAGCAGTTCTTC	CASSEKSPHNEQFF	.	TRBV2	TRBJ2-1	.
TGTGCCAGCAGCGTAGGCGGGACAGGGGGCTTAGATACGCAGTATTTT	CASSVGGTGGLDTQYF	TRBD1	TRBV9	TRBJ2-3	.
TGCGCCAGCAGCTTGGTGGCGGGTCGAGCTGGGGCCAACGTCCTGACTTTC	CASSLVAGRAGANVLTF	.	TRBV5-1	TRBJ2-6	.
TGTGCCAGCAGCGTAGAAGGGGCTAGGGATGGCTACACCTTC	CASSVEGARDGYTF	.	TRBV9	TRBJ1-2	.
TGTGCCAGCAGCCAAGAGCTGAGGGATGGCTACACCTTC	CASSQELRDGYTF	.	TRBV4-2	TRBJ1-2	few
TGTGCCAGCAGCCAAGCCGACAGGGAGTACTATGGCTACACCTTC	CASSQADREYYGYTF	TRBD1	TRBV4-2	TRBJ1-2	.
TGTGCCATCAGTGAGTCGACAGGGGTTGGTGAGACCCAGTACTTC	CAISESTGVGETQYF	TRBD1	TRBV10-3	TRBJ2-5	.
TGCGCCAGCAGCAGGACTAGCGGGGGGGTCGCCGGGGAGCTGTTTTTT	CASSRTSGGVAGELFF	TRBD2	TRBV5-1	TRBJ2-2	few
TGTGCCAGCAGCTTAGACGGAGTAGGGGGACTAGCGGGGAGGGATACGCAGTATTTT	CASSLDGVGGLAGRDTQYF	TRBD2	TRBV11-2	TRBJ2-3	.
TGTGCCAGCAGCCTCTTATCACAGGGGGCGGTCACCGGGGAGCTGTTTTTT	CASSLLSQGAVTGELFF	TRBD1	TRBV9	TRBJ2-2	.
TGTGCCAGCAGCCCAGTCGCGGCAGGGAATTCACCCCTCCACTTT	CASSPVAAGNSPLHF	.	TRBV7-2	TRBJ1-6	.
TGTGCCAGCAGCCAGACTAGGGGAGTGGGAGATACGCAGTATTTT	CASSQTRGVGDTQYF	.	TRBV11-2	TRBJ2-3	.
TGTGCCAGCAGCTGGGTGGGACAGGGTGATACGCAGTATTTT	CASSWVGQGDTQYF	TRBD1	TRBV5-5	TRBJ2-3	.
TGCAGCGTTGTGGAGTGGGTTTGGGGGACAGGCACCTACGAGCAGTACTTC	CSVVEWVWGTGTYEQYF	TRBD1	TRBV29-1	TRBJ2-7	.
TGTGCCACCAGCAGAAAACAGGGGGCCCAGCCCCAGCATTTT	CATSRKQGAQPQHF	TRBD1	TRBV15	TRBJ1-5	.
TGCGCCAGCAGTTTAACTGGACAGGGGGTGACAGATACGCAGTATTTT	CASSLTGQGVTDTQYF	TRBD1	TRBV5-1	TRBJ2-3	few
TGTGCCATCAGTGAGTCTTCAGCGGGAGTGGCCACAGATACGCAGTATTTT	CAISESSAGVATDTQYF	TRBD2	TRBV10-3	TRBJ2-3	.
TGCGCCAGCAGTTTAGGGGACAGACTCACTTCCTATGGCTACACCTTC	CASSLGDRLTSYGYTF	TRBD1	TRBV5-1	TRBJ1-2	.
TGTGCCAGCAGCCTAGGTGAAAAACTGTTTTTT	CASSLGEKLFF	.	TRBV2	TRBJ1-4	.
TGTGCCAGCGGACACAGGGGAAACACTGAAGCTTTCTTT	CASGHRGNTEAFF	TRBD1	TRBV6-1	TRBJ1-1	.
TGTGCCAGCAGTCGGACTAGCGGGAGATCCTACGAGCAGTACTTC	CASSRTSGRSYEQYF	TRBD2	TRBV6-5	TRBJ2-7	.
TGCGCCAGCAGCTTGGACAGGGGGATACGAGACGAGCAGTACTTC	CASSLDRGIRDEQYF	TRBD1	TRBV5-1	TRBJ2-7	.
TGTGCCAGCACCGGGACAGGGGGCATCGGTGGCTACACCTTC	CASTGTGGIGGYTF	TRBD1	TRBV2	TRBJ1-2	.
TGCGCCAGCAGCTTGGGGGGGGACCTCATCTCTGGGGCCAACGTCCTGACTTTC	CASSLGGDLISGANVLTF	.	TRBV5-1	TRBJ2-6	few
TGTGCCAGCAGCTTAACCGGACCAGGACAGGGGACCTACACAGATACGCAGTATTTT	CASSLTGPGQGTYTDTQYF	TRBD1	TRBV7-6	TRBJ2-3	.
TGTGCCAGCAGTTTAGAGGGGGCGGATGGCTACACCTTC	CASSLEGADGYTF	TRBD1	TRBV28	TRBJ1-2	.
TGTGCCAGCAGTCAGGACAGGGGAACACCCCTCCACTTT	CASSQDRGTPLHF	TRBD1	TRBV6-5	TRBJ1-6	.